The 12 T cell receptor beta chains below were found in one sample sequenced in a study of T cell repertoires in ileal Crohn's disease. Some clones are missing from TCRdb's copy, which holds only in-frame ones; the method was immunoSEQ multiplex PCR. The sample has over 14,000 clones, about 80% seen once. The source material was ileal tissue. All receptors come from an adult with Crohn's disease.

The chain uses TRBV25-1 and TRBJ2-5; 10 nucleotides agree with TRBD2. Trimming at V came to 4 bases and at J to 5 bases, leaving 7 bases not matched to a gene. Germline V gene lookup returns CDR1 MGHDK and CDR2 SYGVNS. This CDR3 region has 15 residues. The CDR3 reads CASSVWTSGLETQYF. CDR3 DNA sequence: TGTGCCAGCAGTGTCTGGACTAGCGGCCTGGAGACCCAGTACTTC.

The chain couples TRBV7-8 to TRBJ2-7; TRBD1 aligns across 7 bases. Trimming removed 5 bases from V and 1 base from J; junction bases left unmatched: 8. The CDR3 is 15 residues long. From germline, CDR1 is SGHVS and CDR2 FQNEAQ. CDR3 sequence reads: CASSTRQGPSYEQYF. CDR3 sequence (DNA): TGTGCCAGCAGCACCCGACAGGGCCCTTCCTACGAGCAGTACTTC.

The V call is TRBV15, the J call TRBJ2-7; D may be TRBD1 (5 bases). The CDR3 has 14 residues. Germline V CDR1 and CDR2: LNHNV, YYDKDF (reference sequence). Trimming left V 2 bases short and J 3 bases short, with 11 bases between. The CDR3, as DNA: TGTGCCACCAGCAGACCAGGGTTAAACTACGAGCAGTACTTC. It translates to CATSRPGLNYEQYF. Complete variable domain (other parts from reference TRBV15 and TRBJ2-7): DAMVIQNPRYQVTQFGKPVTLSCSQTLNHNVMYWYQQKSSQAPKLLFHYYDKDFNNEADTPDNFQSRRPNTSFCFLDIRSPGLGDTAMYLCATSRPGLNYEQYFGPGTRLTVT.

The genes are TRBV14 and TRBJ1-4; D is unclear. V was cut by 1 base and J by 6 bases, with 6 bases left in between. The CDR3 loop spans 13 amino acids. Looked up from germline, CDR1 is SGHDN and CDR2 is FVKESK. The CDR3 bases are TGTGCCAGCAGCCAAGGGCCGCATGAAAAACTGTTTTTT. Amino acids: CASSQGPHEKLFF.

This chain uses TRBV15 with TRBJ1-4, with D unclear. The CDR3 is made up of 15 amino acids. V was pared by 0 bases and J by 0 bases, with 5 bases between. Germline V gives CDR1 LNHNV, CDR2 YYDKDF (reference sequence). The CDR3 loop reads CATSRELATNEKLFF. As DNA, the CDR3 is TGTGCCACCAGCAGAGAACTTGCAACTAATGAAAAACTGTTTTTT.

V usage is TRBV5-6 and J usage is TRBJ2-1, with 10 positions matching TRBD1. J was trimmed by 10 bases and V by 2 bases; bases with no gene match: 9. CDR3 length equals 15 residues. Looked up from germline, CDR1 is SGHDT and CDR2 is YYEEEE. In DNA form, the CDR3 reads TGTGCCAGCAGCTTCCGGGACAGGGGAGGTGGGGAGCAGTTCTTC. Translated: CASSFRDRGGGEQFF.

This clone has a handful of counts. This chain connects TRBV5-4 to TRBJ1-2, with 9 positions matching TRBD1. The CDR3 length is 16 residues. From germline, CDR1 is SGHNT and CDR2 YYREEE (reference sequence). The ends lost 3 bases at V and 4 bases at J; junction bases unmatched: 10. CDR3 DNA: TGTGCCAGCAGCTCCGGACAGGGGCCCTCCCCCTATGGCTACACCTTC. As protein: CASSSGQGPSPYGYTF.

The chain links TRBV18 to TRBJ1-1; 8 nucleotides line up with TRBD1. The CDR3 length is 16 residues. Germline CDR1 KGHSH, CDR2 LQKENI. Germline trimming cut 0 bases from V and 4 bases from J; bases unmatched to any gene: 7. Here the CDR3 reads CASSPPRTGMVTEAFF. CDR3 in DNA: TGTGCCAGCTCACCACCGCGGACAGGGATGGTCACTGAAGCTTTCTTT.

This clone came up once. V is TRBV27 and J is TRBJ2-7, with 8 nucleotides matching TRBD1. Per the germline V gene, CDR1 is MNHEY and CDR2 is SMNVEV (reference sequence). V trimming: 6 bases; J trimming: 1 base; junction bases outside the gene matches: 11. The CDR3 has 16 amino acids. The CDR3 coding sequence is TGTGCCAGCAGCTGCCCTTCGGACAGGGTTTCCTACGAGCAGTACGTC. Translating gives CASSCPSDRVSYEQYV.

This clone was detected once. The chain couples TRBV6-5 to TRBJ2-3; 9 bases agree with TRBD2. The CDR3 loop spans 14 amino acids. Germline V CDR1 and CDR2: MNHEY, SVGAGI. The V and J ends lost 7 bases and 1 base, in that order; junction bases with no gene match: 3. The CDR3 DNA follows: TGTGCCAGCAAGGCTAGCGGGGGCACAGATACGCAGTATTTT. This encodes CASKASGGTDTQYF.

CDR3 region: CASSRRHATGELFF. The CDR3 DNA reads TGTGCCAGCAGCCGCAGACACGCCACCGGGGAGCTGTTTTTT. The chain employs TRBV14 and TRBJ2-2; D unclear. V lost 4 bases to trimming and J lost 4 bases, with 10 bases between them. CDR1 is SGHDN, CDR2 FVKESK, per germline. The CDR3 is made up of 14 amino acids.

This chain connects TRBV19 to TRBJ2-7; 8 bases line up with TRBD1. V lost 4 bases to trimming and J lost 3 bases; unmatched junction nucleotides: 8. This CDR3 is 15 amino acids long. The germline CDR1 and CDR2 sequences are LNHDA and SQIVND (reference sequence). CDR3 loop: CASSTYRGNNYEQYV. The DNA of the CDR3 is TGTGCCAGTAGTACTTACAGGGGGAACAACTACGAGCAGTACGTC.